Listed below are T cell receptor beta chains from one sample, sequenced in a study of cytomegalovirus exposure and HLA in healthy donors. Here immunoSEQ multiplex PCR was the method, and the copy in TCRdb shows in-frame clones only, minus some. In total, the table holds 100,000 to 150,000 clones. Sequencing was done on a sample of PBMCs. The receptors were gathered from a man between 18 and 35 years old in good health and CMV-seronegative. The CDR3 runs from the conserved cysteine through the conserved F or W. D genes are given only for firm matches.

J gene: TRBJ1-1; V gene: TRBV6-5; D gene: NA; CDR3 DNA: TGTGCCAGCAGCATGACACAATTTGTGAACACTGAAGCTTTCTTT; CDR3 protein: CASSMTQFVNTEAFF
J gene: TRBJ2-1; V gene: TRBV14; D gene: NA; CDR3 DNA: TGTGCCAGCAGCCATTTGCGGGGTAACTACAATGAGCAGTTCTTC; CDR3 protein: CASSHLRGNYNEQFF
J gene: TRBJ1-1; V gene: TRBV6-1; D gene: NA; CDR3 DNA: TGTGCCAGCAGTGAAGAAGGAGGGGTTAGGACTGAAGCTTTCTTT; CDR3 protein: CASSEEGGVRTEAFF
J gene: TRBJ2-3; V gene: TRBV29-1; D gene: NA; CDR3 DNA: TGCAGCGTGGGCCTCGGGGGGCTTGCAGATACGCAGTATTTT; CDR3 protein: CSVGLGGLADTQYF
J gene: TRBJ2-5; V gene: TRBV25-1; D gene: NA; CDR3 DNA: TGTGCCAGCAGTGATCAGGGCTCAGAGACCCAGTACTTC; CDR3 protein: CASSDQGSETQYF
J gene: TRBJ1-5; V gene: TRBV5-6; D gene: TRBD1; CDR3 DNA: TGTGCCAGCAGTTGGTCCGGGACAGGGAGGGATCAGCCCCAGCATTTT; CDR3 protein: CASSWSGTGRDQPQHF
J gene: TRBJ1-6; V gene: TRBV5-1; D gene: NA; CDR3 DNA: TGCGCCAGCAGCCGGGAGGGGAATTCACCCCTCCACTTT; CDR3 protein: CASSREGNSPLHF
J gene: TRBJ2-5; V gene: TRBV27; D gene: NA; CDR3 DNA: TGTGCCAGCAGTTTAGCTAACAGACCCCAAGAGACCCAGTACTTC; CDR3 protein: CASSLANRPQETQYF
J gene: TRBJ1-4; V gene: TRBV13; D gene: NA; CDR3 DNA: TGTGCCAGCAGCCGGACTGCGCCTAATGAAAAACTGTTTTTT; CDR3 protein: CASSRTAPNEKLFF
J gene: TRBJ1-5; V gene: TRBV19; D gene: TRBD1; CDR3 DNA: TGTGCCAGCCGGGATGACACAGGGGGCAAAAATCAGCCCCAGCATTTT; CDR3 protein: CASRDDTGGKNQPQHF
J gene: TRBJ1-6; V gene: TRBV5-1; D gene: TRBD1; CDR3 DNA: TGCGCCAGCACCGACCTCCCGGGACAGCATAATTCACCCCTCCACTTT; CDR3 protein: CASTDLPGQHNSPLHF
J gene: TRBJ2-7; V gene: TRBV2; D gene: NA; CDR3 DNA: TGTGCCTGGAGGAGAACTTACGAGCAGTACTTC; CDR3 protein: CAWRRTYEQYF
J gene: TRBJ1-2; V gene: TRBV5-1; D gene: TRBD1; CDR3 DNA: TGCGCCAGCAGCCCCACCAACCATTTACAGGGGGATGGCTACACCTTC; CDR3 protein: CASSPTNHLQGDGYTF
J gene: TRBJ1-3; V gene: TRBV5-6; D gene: TRBD1; CDR3 DNA: TGTGCCAGCAGCTTATCTTCGGGGACAGATAATCTCTCTGGAAACACCATATATTTT; CDR3 protein: CASSLSSGTDNLSGNTIYF
J gene: TRBJ2-5; V gene: TRBV18; D gene: NA; CDR3 DNA: TGTGCCAGCGCCAAGGCGGGAAGGGAGACCCAGTACTTC; CDR3 protein: CASAKAGRETQYF
J gene: TRBJ2-5; V gene: TRBV6-5; D gene: NA; CDR3 DNA: TGTGCCAGCACCTCAGGGGTTCTGAAGACCCAGTACTTC; CDR3 protein: CASTSGVLKTQYF
J gene: TRBJ2-7; V gene: TRBV7-9; D gene: TRBD2; CDR3 DNA: TGTGCCAGCAGCATCGGGACTAGCGGGGGGGACGAGCAGTACTTC; CDR3 protein: CASSIGTSGGDEQYF
J gene: TRBJ2-5; V gene: TRBV15; D gene: NA; CDR3 DNA: TGTGCCACCAGCAGAGGAGGTAGGGGGACCCAAGAGACCCAGTACTTC; CDR3 protein: CATSRGGRGTQETQYF
J gene: TRBJ1-4; V gene: TRBV15; D gene: NA; CDR3 DNA: TGTGCCACCAGCAGACCTACCGCTAATGAAAAACTGTTTTTT; CDR3 protein: CATSRPTANEKLFF
J gene: TRBJ2-3; V gene: TRBV7-2; D gene: NA; CDR3 DNA: TGTGCCAGCAGCTTAGGGACGGGGGTCGGGGATACGCAGTATTTT; CDR3 protein: CASSLGTGVGDTQYF
J gene: TRBJ2-7; V gene: TRBV9; D gene: NA; CDR3 DNA: TGTGCCAGCAGCGTAGAGGTACAGGGCTACGAGCAGTACTTC; CDR3 protein: CASSVEVQGYEQYF
J gene: TRBJ2-7; V gene: TRBV15; D gene: TRBD1; CDR3 DNA: TGTGCCACCAGCAGGACAGGGATGTACGAGCAGTACTTC; CDR3 protein: CATSRTGMYEQYF
J gene: TRBJ1-4; V gene: TRBV7-2; D gene: NA; CDR3 DNA: TGTGCCAGCAGCTTTAACATAGGCGGTGAAAAACTGTTTTTT; CDR3 protein: CASSFNIGGEKLFF
J gene: TRBJ2-7; V gene: TRBV6-1; D gene: TRBD1; CDR3 DNA: TGTGCCAGCGATGACAGGGCCTCCTACGAGCAGTACTTC; CDR3 protein: CASDDRASYEQYF
J gene: TRBJ1-1; V gene: TRBV2; D gene: TRBD1; CDR3 DNA: TGTGCCAGCAGGGACAGGGGAAGCACTGAAGCTTTCTTT; CDR3 protein: CASRDRGSTEAFF
J gene: TRBJ1-1; V gene: TRBV19; D gene: TRBD1; CDR3 DNA: TGTGCCAGTAGTGTGCCGCCCGGACAGGGGACACAATTT; CDR3 protein: CASSVPPGQGTQF
J gene: TRBJ1-1; V gene: TRBV11-2; D gene: NA; CDR3 DNA: TGTGCCAGCAGCTGGAGGGGAACTGAAGCTTTCTTT; CDR3 protein: CASSWRGTEAFF
J gene: TRBJ2-7; V gene: TRBV19; D gene: NA; CDR3 DNA: TGTGCCAGTAGTACCCCATCCGCAGGGACCTACGAGCAGTACTTC; CDR3 protein: CASSTPSAGTYEQYF
J gene: TRBJ1-1; V gene: TRBV10-3; D gene: NA; CDR3 DNA: TGTGCCATCAGTGAGTCAGGGGCAGAAGCTTTCTTT; CDR3 protein: CAISESGAEAFF
J gene: TRBJ2-3; V gene: TRBV5-1; D gene: NA; CDR3 DNA: TGCGCCAGCAGCTCCTCCACAGATACGCAGTATTTT; CDR3 protein: CASSSSTDTQYF
J gene: TRBJ2-1; V gene: TRBV18; D gene: TRBD1; CDR3 DNA: TGTGCCAGCTCACCAAAAGGGACAGGGGGTACCAATGAGCAGTTCTTC; CDR3 protein: CASSPKGTGGTNEQFF
J gene: TRBJ2-5; V gene: TRBV2; D gene: NA; CDR3 DNA: TGTGCCAGCAGTGCGGGGGGCTCAGTGGAGACCCAGTACTTC; CDR3 protein: CASSAGGSVETQYF
J gene: TRBJ1-1; V gene: TRBV6-1; D gene: NA; CDR3 DNA: TGTGCCAGCATCGAGACTGAAGCTTTCTTT; CDR3 protein: CASIETEAFF
J gene: TRBJ1-1; V gene: TRBV10-3; D gene: TRBD1; CDR3 DNA: TGTGCCATCAACACAGGGGGTGGGGGCACTGAAGCTTTCTTT; CDR3 protein: CAINTGGGGTEAFF
J gene: TRBJ2-7; V gene: TRBV7-9; D gene: NA; CDR3 DNA: TGTGCCAGCAGCTTTGTAGCAAATAAGGACGAGCAGTACTTC; CDR3 protein: CASSFVANKDEQYF